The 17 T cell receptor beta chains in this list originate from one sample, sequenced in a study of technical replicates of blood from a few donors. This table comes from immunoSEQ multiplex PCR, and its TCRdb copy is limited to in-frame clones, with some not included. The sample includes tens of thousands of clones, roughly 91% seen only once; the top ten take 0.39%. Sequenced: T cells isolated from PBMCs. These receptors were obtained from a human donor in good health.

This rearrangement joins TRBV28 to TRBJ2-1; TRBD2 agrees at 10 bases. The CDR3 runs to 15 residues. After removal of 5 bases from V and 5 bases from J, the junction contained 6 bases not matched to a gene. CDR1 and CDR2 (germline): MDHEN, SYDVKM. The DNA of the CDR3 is TGTGCCAGCAGTCCTAGCGGGAGATCCGACAATGAGCAGTTCTTC. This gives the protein CASSPSGRSDNEQFF. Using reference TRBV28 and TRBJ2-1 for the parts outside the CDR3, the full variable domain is DVKVTQSSRYLVKRTGEKVFLECVQDMDHENMFWYRQDPGLGLRLIYFSYDVKMKEKGDIPEGYSVSREKKERFSLILESASTNQTSMYLCASSPSGRSDNEQFFGPGTRLTVL.

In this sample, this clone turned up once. The CDR3 loop is CASSPTGESGGYTF. The CDR3 bases are TGTGCCAGCAGCCCGACTGGGGAGTCGGGAGGCTACACCTTC. This chain joins TRBV7-6 and TRBJ1-2; D not resolved. Germline assignment: CDR1 SGHVS and CDR2 FNYEAQ. CDR3 length: 14 amino acids. With 5 bases removed from V and 8 bases from J, the gap between germline ends came to 18 bases. Complete variable domain (other parts from reference TRBV7-6 and TRBJ1-2): GAGVSQSPRYKVTKRGQDVALRCDPISGHVSLYWYRQALGQGPEFLTYFNYEAQQDKSGLPNDRFSAERPEGSISTLTIQRTEQRDSAMYRCASSPTGESGGYTFGSGTRLTVV.

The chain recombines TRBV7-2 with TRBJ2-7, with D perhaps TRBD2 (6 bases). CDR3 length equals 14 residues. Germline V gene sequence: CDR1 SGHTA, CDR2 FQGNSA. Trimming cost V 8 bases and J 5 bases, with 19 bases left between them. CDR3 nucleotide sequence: TGTGCCAGCCGGACCGGGAGTTTATCCAACGAGCAGTACTTC. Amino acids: CASRTGSLSNEQYF.

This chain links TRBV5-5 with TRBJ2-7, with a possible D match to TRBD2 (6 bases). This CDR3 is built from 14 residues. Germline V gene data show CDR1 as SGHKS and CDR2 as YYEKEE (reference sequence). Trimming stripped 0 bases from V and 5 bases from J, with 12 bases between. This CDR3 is CASSLATGVHEQYF. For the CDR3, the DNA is TGTGCCAGCAGCTTGGCGACGGGGGTCCACGAGCAGTACTTC.

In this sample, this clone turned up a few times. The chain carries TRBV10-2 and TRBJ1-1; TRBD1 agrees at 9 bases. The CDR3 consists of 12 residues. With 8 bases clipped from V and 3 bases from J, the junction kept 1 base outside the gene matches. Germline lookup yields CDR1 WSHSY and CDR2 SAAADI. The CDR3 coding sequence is TGCGCCAGCCGACAGGGGGACACTGAAGCTTTCTTT. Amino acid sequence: CASRQGDTEAFF.

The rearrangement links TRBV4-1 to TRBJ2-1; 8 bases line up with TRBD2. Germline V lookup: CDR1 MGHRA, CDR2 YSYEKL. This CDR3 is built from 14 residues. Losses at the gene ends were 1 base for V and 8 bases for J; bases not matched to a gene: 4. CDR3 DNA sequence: TGCGCCAGCAGCCAAGGGACTAGCTCTTATGAGCAGTTCTTC. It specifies CASSQGTSSYEQFF.

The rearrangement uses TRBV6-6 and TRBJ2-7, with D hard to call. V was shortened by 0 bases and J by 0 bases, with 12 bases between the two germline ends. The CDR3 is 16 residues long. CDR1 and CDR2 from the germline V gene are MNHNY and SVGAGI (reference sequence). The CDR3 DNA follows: TGTGCCAGCAGTTACTCTGTGGGCGTCAGCTCCTACGAGCAGTACTTC. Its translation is CASSYSVGVSSYEQYF.

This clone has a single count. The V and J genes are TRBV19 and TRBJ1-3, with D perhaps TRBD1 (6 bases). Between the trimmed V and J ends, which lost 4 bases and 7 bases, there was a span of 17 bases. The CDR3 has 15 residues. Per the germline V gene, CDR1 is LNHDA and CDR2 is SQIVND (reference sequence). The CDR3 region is CASSTSQGIRNTIYF. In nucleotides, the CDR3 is TGTGCCAGTAGTACATCACAGGGAATACGGAACACCATATATTTT.

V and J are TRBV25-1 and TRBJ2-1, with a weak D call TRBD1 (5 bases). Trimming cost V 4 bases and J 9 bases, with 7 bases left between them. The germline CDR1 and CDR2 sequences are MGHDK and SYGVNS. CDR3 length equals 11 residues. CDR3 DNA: TGTGCCAGCAGTGGGGGCGGTGAGCAGTTCTTC. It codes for CASSGGGEQFF.

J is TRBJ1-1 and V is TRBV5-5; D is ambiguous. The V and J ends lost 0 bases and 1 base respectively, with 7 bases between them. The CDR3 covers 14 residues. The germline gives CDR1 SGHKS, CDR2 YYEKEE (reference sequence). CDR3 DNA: TGTGCCAGCAGCTTGGAACAACAGAACACTGAAGCTTTCTTT. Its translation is CASSLEQQNTEAFF.

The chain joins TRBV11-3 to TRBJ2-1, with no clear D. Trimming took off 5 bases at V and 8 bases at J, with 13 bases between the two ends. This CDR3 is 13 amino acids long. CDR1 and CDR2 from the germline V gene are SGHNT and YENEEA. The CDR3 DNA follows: TGTGCCAGCAGCCCGGGTAGTGGCGATGAGCAGTTCTTC. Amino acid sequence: CASSPGSGDEQFF.

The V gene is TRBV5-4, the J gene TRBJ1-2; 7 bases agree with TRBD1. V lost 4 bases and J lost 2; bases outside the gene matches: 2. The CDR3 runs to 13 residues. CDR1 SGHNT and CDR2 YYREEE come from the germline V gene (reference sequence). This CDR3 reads CASSQDRNYGYTF. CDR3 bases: TGTGCCAGCAGCCAGGACAGGAACTATGGCTACACCTTC. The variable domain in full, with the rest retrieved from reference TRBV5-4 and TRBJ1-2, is ETGVTQSPTHLIKTRGQQVTLRCSSQSGHNTVSWYQQALGQGPQFIFQYYREEENGRGNFPPRFSGLQFPNYSSELNVNALELDDSALYLCASSQDRNYGYTFGSGTRLTVV.

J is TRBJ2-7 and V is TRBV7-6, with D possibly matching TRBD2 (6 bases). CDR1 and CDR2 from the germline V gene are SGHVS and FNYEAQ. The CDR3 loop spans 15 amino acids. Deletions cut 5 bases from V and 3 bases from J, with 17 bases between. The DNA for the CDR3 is TGTGCCAGCAGCCTAAGTGGGGGGTCCCACTACGAGCAGTACTTC. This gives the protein CASSLSGGSHYEQYF.

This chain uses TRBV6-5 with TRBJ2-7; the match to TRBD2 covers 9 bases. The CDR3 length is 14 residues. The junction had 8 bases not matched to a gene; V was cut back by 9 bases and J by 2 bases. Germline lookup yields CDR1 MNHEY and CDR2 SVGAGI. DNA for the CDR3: TGTGCCAGTACCGGGACTAGCAGCACCTACGAGCAGTACTTC. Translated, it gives CASTGTSSTYEQYF.

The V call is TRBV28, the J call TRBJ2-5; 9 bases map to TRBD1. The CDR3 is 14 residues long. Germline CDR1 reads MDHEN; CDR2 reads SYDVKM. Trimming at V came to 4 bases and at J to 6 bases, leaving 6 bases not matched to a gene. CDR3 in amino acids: CASSSTGTGKTQYF. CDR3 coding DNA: TGTGCCAGCAGTTCCACCGGGACAGGGAAGACCCAGTACTTC.

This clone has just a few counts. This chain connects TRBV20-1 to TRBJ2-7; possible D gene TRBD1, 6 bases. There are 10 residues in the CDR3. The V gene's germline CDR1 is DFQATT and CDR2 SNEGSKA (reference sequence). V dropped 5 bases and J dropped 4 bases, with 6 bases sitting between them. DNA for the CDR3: TGCAGTGCTGGACAGTACGAGCAGTACTTC. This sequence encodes CSAGQYEQYF.

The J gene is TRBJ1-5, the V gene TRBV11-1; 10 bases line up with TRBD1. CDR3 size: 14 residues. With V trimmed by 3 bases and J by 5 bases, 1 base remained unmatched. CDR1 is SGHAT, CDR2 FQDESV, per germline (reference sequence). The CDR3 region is CASSLDRGDQPQHF. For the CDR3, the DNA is TGTGCCAGCAGCTTGGACAGGGGGGATCAGCCCCAGCATTTT.